This TCR beta chain was sequenced for a study of CD8 T cells in ankylosing spondylitis. General study results and limits: As for the disease-linked clones, they showed a CD8+ phenotype and occurred at relatively low frequencies in peripheral blood.

In its sample, this clonotype was seen many times. Its antigen is still unknown. This CDR3 is 19 amino acids long. TCRdb independently ran MiXCR on the 5' RACE reads; one entry per CDR3 protein. Among 150,000 to 200,000 distinct CDR3 sequences listed, 15% to 20% were seen once. Sequencing was carried out using blood, either unsorted or a sorted T cell fraction (not recorded which). The chain recombines TRBV21-1 with TRBJ2-7; the D call in the table, TRBD1, was not verified against the DNA. TRBV21-1 counts as a pseudogene. This sequence was found in a male donor aged 5 to 29 with ankylosing spondylitis or in good health (not recorded which). The CDR3 region is CASSKSRLWDAWSSYEQYF. CDR3 in DNA: TGTGCCAGCAGCAAATCTCGCCTCTGGGACGCATGGAGCTCCTACGAGCAGTACTTC.